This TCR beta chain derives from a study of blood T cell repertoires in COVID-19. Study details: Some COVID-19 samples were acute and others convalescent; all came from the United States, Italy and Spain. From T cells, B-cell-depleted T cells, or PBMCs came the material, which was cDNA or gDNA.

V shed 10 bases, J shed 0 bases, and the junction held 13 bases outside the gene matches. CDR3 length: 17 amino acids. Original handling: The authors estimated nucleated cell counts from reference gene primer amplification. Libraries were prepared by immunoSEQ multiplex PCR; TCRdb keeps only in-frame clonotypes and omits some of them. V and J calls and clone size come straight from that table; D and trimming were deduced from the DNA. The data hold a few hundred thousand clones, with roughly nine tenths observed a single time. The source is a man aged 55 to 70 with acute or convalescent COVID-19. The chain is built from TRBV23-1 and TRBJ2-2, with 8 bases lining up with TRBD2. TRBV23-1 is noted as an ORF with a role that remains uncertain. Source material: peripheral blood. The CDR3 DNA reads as TGCGCCAATGGCACTAGCGGAAATTATTCGAACACCGGGGAGCTGTTTTTT. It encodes CANGTSGNYSNTGELFF.